Below, 27 T cell receptor beta chains from the same sample are listed, as sequenced in a study of tumor-infiltrating lymphocytes in oesophageal squamous cell carcinoma (dated by TCRdb to 2015 to 2016). To prepare the library, PCR was applied. The instrument given in TCRdb is Illumina HiSeq 2000. The raw public data were reprocessed by TCRdb itself: fastp quality trimming at Q25, MiXCR clonotype calling, in-frame beta chains only. Rows with a matching CDR3 protein are joined into one entry that keeps the most common DNA and genes. The sample table contains more than 15,000 distinct CDR3 sequences; only one count was recorded for approximately 40% of them. Clones ranked in the top ten supply around an eighth of the sample. Sequenced material: normal esophageal tissue next to the tumor. The source is a male donor with esophageal squamous cell carcinoma.

V usage is TRBV11-2 and J usage is TRBJ2-1, with 10 bases aligning to TRBD2. The ends lost 2 bases at V and 15 bases at J; junction bases unmatched: 16. Germline CDR1 SGHAT, CDR2 FQNNGV. The CDR3 has 16 residues. Here the CDR3 reads CASSLRDSSGGAVLFF. The CDR3 region has the DNA TGTGCCAGCAGCTTAAGGGATTCTAGCGGGGGCGCCGTTTTGTTCTTC.

This clonotype was recorded many times. The rearrangement links TRBV10-3 to TRBJ2-6, with unresolved D. Germline values: CDR1 ENHRY, CDR2 SYGVKD. The CDR3 covers 14 residues. V lost 5 bases, J lost 0 bases, and 5 bases lay in between. CDR3 sequence reads: CAISNVSGANVLTF. The CDR3, as DNA: TGTGCCATCAGTAATGTCTCTGGGGCCAACGTCCTGACTTTC.

V and J are TRBV7-4 and TRBJ2-3; D may be TRBD2 (7 bases). V dropped 1 base and J dropped 0 bases, with 11 bases sitting between them. Germline V gene sequence: CDR1 SGHVT, CDR2 SQSDAQ. The CDR3 runs to 16 residues. The CDR3 DNA reads TGTGCCAGCAGCTTAGGGCGGGGGCGGAGCACAGATACGCAGTATTTT. Its translation is CASSLGRGRSTDTQYF.

The rearrangement uses TRBV7-2 and TRBJ2-5, with D maybe TRBD2 (5 bases). V was clipped by 1 base and J by 11 bases, with 14 bases between them. This CDR3 has 13 amino acids. Germline V lookup: CDR1 SGHTA, CDR2 FQGNSA. The CDR3 DNA sequence: TGTGCCAGCAGCTTAGATGAGCGGTTGGGGCAGTACTTC. The encoded protein is CASSLDERLGQYF.

This chain uses TRBV11-2 with TRBJ2-1, with D possibly called TRBD1 or TRBD2 (5 bases each). Germline V lookup: CDR1 SGHAT, CDR2 FQNNGV. The CDR3 covers 15 residues. The ends were cut back, 3 bases at V and 0 bases at J, with 9 bases in the middle. Here the CDR3 DNA reads TGTGCCAGCAGCTTTACAGGACTCTCCTACAATGAGCAGTTCTTC. Translated: CASSFTGLSYNEQFF. The whole variable domain, remainder taken from reference TRBV11-2 and TRBJ2-1, is EAGVAQSPRYKIIEKRQSVAFWCNPISGHATLYWYQQILGQGPKLLIQFQNNGVVDDSQLPKDRFSAERLKGVDSTLKIQPAKLEDSAVYLCASSFTGLSYNEQFFGPGTRLTVL.

This clonotype has ten or more counts. A read error is likely, as this CDR3 ends without the conserved phenylalanine or tryptophan. The DNA is left out, because the CDR3 cannot be placed on it with certainty; the CDR3 is given as TCRdb lists it. V usage is TRBV7-2 and J usage is TRBJ2-7; the table's D call TRBD1 went unverified against the DNA. The CDR3 comprises 16 residues, both ends counted. Germline loops: CDR1 SGHTA, CDR2 FQGNSA. CDR3 loop: CASSTRTGSYGYTFGS.

V usage is TRBV27 and J usage is TRBJ2-4; D unclear. The J call could be wrong; TRBJ2-5 is a better fit for the DNA end. This CDR3 is 18 amino acids long. CDR1 is MNHEY, CDR2 SMNVEV, per germline (reference sequence). CDR3 sequence: CASRLHRVPPARRETQYF. The CDR3 nucleotides read TGTGCCAGCAGACTCCACCGGGTGCCCCCGGCCCGGCGAGAGACCCAGTACTTC.

On this clonotype itself: Its ends do not fully match the called genes, so a read error is possible. The chain couples TRBV7-2 to TRBJ2-7; possibly TRBD1 for D (6 bases). The CDR3 extends over 17 amino acids. CDR1 and CDR2 (germline): SGHTA, FQGNSA. CDR3 sequence: CASSLSGQSTNTGELYF. CDR3 nucleotide sequence: TGTGCCAGCAGCTTGTCCGGACAGAGTACGAACACCGGGGAGCTGTATTTT.

This clonotype turned up a few times. J is TRBJ2-1 and V is TRBV20-1; D is tentatively TRBD1 or TRBD2 (5 bases each). V was shortened by 3 bases and J by 3 bases, with 9 bases between the two germline ends. The CDR3 consists of 13 residues. Germline lookup yields CDR1 DFQATT and CDR2 SNEGSKA (reference sequence). The CDR3 protein is CSARGTDYNEQFF. CDR3 nucleotide sequence: TGCAGTGCTAGGGGGACGGACTACAATGAGCAGTTCTTC.

This clonotype was seen ten or more times. The rearrangement joins TRBV28 to TRBJ1-1; possibly TRBD1 for D (5 bases). Germline V gene lookup returns CDR1 MDHEN and CDR2 SYDVKM. The CDR3 has 13 residues. With 6 bases removed from V and 4 bases from J, the gap between germline ends came to 12 bases. The CDR3: CASSPPGTTEAFF. DNA of the CDR3: TGTGCCAGCAGCCCCCCGGGGACCACTGAAGCTTTCTTT.

The chain combines TRBV6-5 with TRBJ2-7; 7 bases agree with TRBD1. V lost 5 bases to trimming and J lost 2 bases; unmatched junction nucleotides: 9. The V gene's germline CDR1 is MNHEY and CDR2 SVGAGI. This CDR3 region has 15 residues. The CDR3 DNA is TGTGCCAGCAGTAAAACAGGGGCGGAACCCTACGAGCAGTACTTC. This sequence encodes CASSKTGAEPYEQYF.

Note on this clonotype: Lacking the conserved final phenylalanine or tryptophan, this CDR3 likely reflects a read error. The DNA is left out, because the CDR3 cannot be placed on it with certainty; the CDR3 is given as TCRdb lists it. The rearrangement joins TRBV11-2 to TRBJ2-7; the table's D call of TRBD1 was not tested on the DNA. The germline V gene encodes CDR1 SGHAT and CDR2 FQNNGV. The CDR3 adds up to 17 amino acids, both ends counted. This CDR3 is CASSSTGGFNYGYTFGS.

This clonotype showed up just a few times. The J gene is TRBJ2-7, the V gene TRBV5-6, with TRBD2 identical over 10 bases. Germline values: CDR1 SGHDT, CDR2 YYEEEE. The CDR3 is made up of 16 amino acids. J gave up 7 bases and V 7 bases, and 17 bases lay outside the gene matches. The CDR3 coding sequence is TGTGCCAGCCTTAGACTAGCGGGTTGGTCCTACAATGAGCAGTACTTC. Protein product: CASLRLAGWSYNEQYF.

By share, this clonotype ranks as medium-sized. The CDR3 protein is CASQGLEGGNEQFF. The CDR3 bases are TGTGCCAGCCAAGGGCTAGAAGGGGGCAATGAGCAGTTCTTC. The V gene is TRBV7-3, the J gene TRBJ2-1, with D tentatively TRBD1 (6 bases). CDR3 size: 14 residues. The V end lost 8 bases, the J end lost 6 bases, and 17 bases lay between the germline ends. Per the germline V gene, CDR1 is SGHTA and CDR2 is FQGTGA.

The chain has TRBV28 and TRBJ2-5; TRBD2 is a possible D gene (7 bases). The V end was cut by 3 bases, the J end by 2 bases, with 10 bases between. The CDR3 consists of 14 residues. The germline gives CDR1 MDHEN, CDR2 SYDVKM. CDR3 DNA sequence: TGTGCCAGCAGTTTGGGGGGGCGGCAAGAGACCCAGTACTTC. Residues: CASSLGGRQETQYF.

With respect to this clonotype: Likely a read error: the CDR3 ends without its conserved phenylalanine or tryptophan. The DNA is left out, because the CDR3 cannot be placed on it with certainty; the CDR3 is given as TCRdb lists it. The chain joins TRBV7-4 to TRBJ1-1. The V gene's germline CDR1 is SGHVT and CDR2 SQSDAQ. The CDR3 region is 16 residues in length, termini included. The CDR3 spells CASSASGSILSSSSAP.

This chain joins TRBV20-1 and TRBJ2-3; possible D gene TRBD2, 6 bases. This CDR3 is 15 amino acids long. V shed 0 bases and J shed 1 base, with 11 bases lying between them. Germline V lookup: CDR1 DFQATT, CDR2 SNEGSKA (reference sequence). This chain's CDR3 is CSARDAGLGTDTQYF. CDR3 DNA sequence: TGCAGTGCTAGAGATGCGGGACTCGGCACAGATACGCAGTATTTT.

The chain uses TRBV7-2 and TRBJ1-5; D call uncertain. Germline CDR1 and CDR2: SGHTA and FQGNSA. The CDR3 spans 14 residues. V lost 1 base and J 4 bases, leaving 8 bases between the germline ends. CDR3 protein: CASSLGRFNQPQHF. The CDR3 nucleotides read TGTGCCAGCAGCTTAGGGCGGTTTAATCAGCCCCAGCATTTT.

This chain connects TRBV7-2 to TRBJ2-3, with D unclear. CDR3 length: 15 residues. V lost 3 bases and J lost 4, with 14 bases in between. Germline assignment: CDR1 SGHTA and CDR2 FQGNSA. The CDR3 sequence: CASSFLSRISDTQYF. The CDR3 bases are TGTGCCAGCAGCTTTCTCTCTAGGATATCAGATACGCAGTATTTT.

This clonotype is large by share. This chain links TRBV7-3 with TRBJ2-5; no firm D call. V shed 2 bases and J shed 1 base, with 5 bases lying between them. CDR3 length: 13 residues. Germline V gene data show CDR1 as SGHTA and CDR2 as FQGTGA. CDR3 sequence reads: CASSLASQETQYF. CDR3 DNA: TGTGCCAGCAGCTTAGCGAGCCAAGAGACCCAGTACTTC.

The rearrangement joins TRBV5-1 to TRBJ2-4; D gene uncertain. The DNA end is more similar to TRBJ2-7, so the J call may be wrong. There are 12 residues in the CDR3. The V gene's germline CDR1 is SGHRS and CDR2 YFSETQ. The CDR3 sequence is CASSLETYEQYF. The CDR3 bases are TGCGCCAGCAGCTTGGAGACCTACGAGCAGTACTTC.

This clonotype was seen at least ten times. Given a much more abundant clone one base away, this may be a read error. V gene TRBV6-1 combines with J gene TRBJ2-7, with 12 bases aligning to TRBD2. Per the germline V gene, CDR1 is MNHNS and CDR2 is SASEGT. J was trimmed by 7 bases and V by 7 bases; bases with no gene match: 14. The CDR3 length is 16 residues. CDR3 loop: CASTRTSGVGLDEQYF. The CDR3 nucleotides are TGTGCCAGCACCCGGACTAGCGGGGTGGGGCTGGATGAGCAGTACTTC.

Ten or more counts support this clonotype. The chain uses TRBV7-2 and TRBJ2-3; 7 bases align to TRBD1. CDR1 and CDR2 (germline): SGHTA, FQGNSA. The V gene end was trimmed by 5 bases and the J gene end by 0 bases; junction bases not matched to a gene: 8. The CDR3 has 16 residues. In nucleotides, the CDR3 is TGTGCCAGCAGCCCCCGACAGGGTGGGAGCACAGATACGCAGTATTTT. It specifies CASSPRQGGSTDTQYF.

About this clonotype: The DNA is omitted, as the CDR3 cannot be located on it reliably, and the CDR3 follows TCRdb's listing. The rearrangement joins TRBV7-5 to TRBJ2-7; the D call TRBD1 from the table was never checked on the DNA. TRBV7-5 is designated a pseudogene. The CDR3 has 20 amino acids, counting both end residues. The CDR3 spells CISVPAAGQGRTGVTYEQYF.

The chain carries TRBV12-3 or TRBV12-4 and TRBJ1-5; no clear D gene. This CDR3 spans 13 amino acids. With 3 bases removed from V and 4 bases from J, the gap between germline ends came to 7 bases. CDR3 in DNA: TGTGCCAGCAGTTTGGGGAAAAATCAGCCCCAGCATTTT. Its protein product is CASSLGKNQPQHF.

This clonotype was seen repeatedly, ten times or more. This chain connects TRBV10-3 to TRBJ2-7; D call uncertain. The CDR3 loop spans 13 amino acids. Trimming cost V 2 bases and J 1 base, with 6 bases left between them. Germline CDR1 is ENHRY and CDR2 is SYGVKD. CDR3 DNA sequence: TGTGCCATCAGTGAGAGGCAATCCTACGAGCAGTACTTC. Residues: CAISERQSYEQYF.

A remark on this clonotype: A much larger clonotype is one base distant, so this may be a read error. The CDR3 DNA follows: TGTGCCACCAGTGACCCAAGGAGGGGGCGTTACAATGAGCAGTACTTC. It is translated as CATSDPRRGRYNEQYF. The V and J genes are TRBV24-1 and TRBJ2-4; maybe TRBD1 (7 bases). V was clipped by 4 bases and J by 13 bases, with 25 bases between them. The CDR3 spans 16 residues. Germline V lookup: CDR1 KGHDR, CDR2 SFDVKD.